The rows below give T cell receptor beta chains drawn from one sample of a study of graft-versus-host responses after intestinal transplantation. The protocol was immunoSEQ multiplex PCR, while the TCRdb copy is restricted to in-frame clones and leaves out a portion. The table records approximately 19,000 clones, 35% to 45% of them present only once. The sequencing here drew on alloreactive CD4+ T cells from a mixed lymphocyte reaction culture, taken before intestinal transplant. The source of these receptors is a human patient who received an intestinal transplant. Each CDR3 is given without its conserved first and last residue. The order of the fields is J gene, V gene, CDR3 protein.

>TRBJ1-6|TRBV6-9
ASSYERGISPLH
>TRBJ1-6|TRBV6-1
ASSRAFYNSPLH
>TRBJ2-1|TRBV29-1
SVAGDARGEQF
>TRBJ1-3|TRBV19
ASSRTTGTGETTGNTIY
>TRBJ1-5|TRBV6-6
ASRGQGRVHQPQH
>TRBJ1-5|TRBV21-1
ASSGPSRGQGPNQPQH
>TRBJ1-6|TRBV2
ASNGQGSYNSPLH
>TRBJ2-7|TRBV20-1
SASTSFEQY
>TRBJ1-2|TRBV14
ASSPRSQGTDGYT
>TRBJ2-3|TRBV6-4
ASSSGGSTDTQY
>TRBJ2-7|TRBV6-1
ASSGGVAGTQQY
>TRBJ2-2|TRBV15
ATSRVTRLSGELF
>TRBJ1-2|TRBV6-5
ASSYSQGRLVGGYT
>TRBJ1-4|TRBV18
ASSPTQDREKLF
>TRBJ2-4|TRBV4-1
ASSQAFAGWTGINIQY
>TRBJ1-2|TRBV19
ASSPNRVTLSGYT
>TRBJ1-5|TRBV10-2
ASSSQGAQPQH
>TRBJ1-2|TRBV7-2
ASSFLGTRSYGYT
>TRBJ1-6|TRBV18
ASSPRRDNSPLH
>TRBJ2-1|TRBV5-1
ASSARRTSGGAGYNEQF
>TRBJ1-5|TRBV15
ATSRVRTGVGQPQH
>TRBJ1-1|TRBV4-1
ASSQWTLNTEAF
>TRBJ2-3|TRBV30
AWSVGDRSTDTQY
>TRBJ2-7|TRBV7-9
ASSAHREQY
>TRBJ1-1|TRBV5-1
ASSLEGLNTEAF
>TRBJ2-3|TRBV15
ATSSEGPNQY
>TRBJ2-7|TRBV6-1
ASSSGQSPYEQY
>TRBJ2-3|TRBV5-1
ASSYSDTFADTQY
>TRBJ2-1|TRBV11-3
ASSYTGRVAYEQF
>TRBJ1-5|TRBV6-5
ASSYNQPQH
>TRBJ1-3|TRBV11-1
ASSAGTVSGNTIY
>TRBJ1-5|TRBV30
AWRGTGNQPQH
>TRBJ2-6|TRBV18
ASSLEVGSTRAGANVLT
>TRBJ2-1|TRBV12-5
ASGSPRTGGGADEQF
>TRBJ2-5|TRBV5-5
ASSRITGRVLQETQY
>TRBJ1-6|TRBV30
AWSLSANSPLH
>TRBJ1-3|TRBV18
ASSPRITGLKGNTIY
>TRBJ1-1|TRBV5-1
ASSLDPLGSMNTEAF
>TRBJ1-1|TRBV5-4
ASSRDRGTEAF
>TRBJ1-2|TRBV6-6
ASRPGGRLAYGYT
>TRBJ1-2|TRBV21-1
APRLGGGYT
>TRBJ1-1|TRBV2
ASRSEGHGTEAF
>TRBJ2-3|TRBV7-7
ASSLGGRGDTQY
>TRBJ2-7|TRBV9
ASSVRASSYEQY
>TRBJ1-1|TRBV5-1
ASSSGGRTEAF
>TRBJ1-2|TRBV2
ASSPGPQNYGYT
>TRBJ2-7|TRBV11-3
ASSPNPAGGHEQY
>TRBJ2-1|TRBV5-4
ASSFRDYNEQF
>TRBJ1-5|TRBV19
ASSIQGRGSNQPQH
>TRBJ2-7|TRBV5-4
ASSLLGRTSYEQY
>TRBJ2-2|TRBV19
ASSSRGPGELF
>TRBJ1-5|TRBV6-5
ASRRDGNQPQH
>TRBJ1-5|TRBV21-1
ASRVLLATLDHQPQH
>TRBJ1-1|TRBV7-9
ASSLAGRNTEAF